The 26 T cell receptor beta chains in this list originate from one sample, sequenced in a study of blood T cell repertoires in COVID-19. Sequenced by immunoSEQ multiplex PCR; TCRdb stores in-frame clones only, minus some. Here the sample spans hundreds of thousands of clones, 81% being singletons. Input material: peripheral blood. The receptors shown here come from a woman of 80 years or more with COVID-19, enrolled during active disease.

The gene calls are TRBV5-1 and TRBJ1-3; 8 nucleotides agree with TRBD1. The CDR3 is 15 residues long. V gave up 4 bases and J gave up 2 bases; unmatched junction bases: 5. CDR1 is SGHRS, CDR2 YFSETQ, per germline. CDR3 nucleotides: TGCGCCAGCAGCCAGACAGGGGCGGCTGGAAACACCATATATTTT. Translating gives CASSQTGAAGNTIYF. Based on the CDR3 plus reference TRBV5-1 and TRBJ1-3, the full variable domain is KAGVTQTPRYLIKTRGQQVTLSCSPISGHRSVSWYQQTPGQGLQFLFEYFSETQRNKGNFPGRFSGRQFSNSRSEMNVSTLELGDSALYLCASSQTGAAGNTIYFGEGSWLTVV.

The V and J genes are TRBV2 and TRBJ2-3; no clear D. Germline loops: CDR1 SNHLY, CDR2 FYNNEI. The V gene lost 4 bases and the J gene lost 0 bases, with 5 bases spanning the gap. There are 13 residues in the CDR3. This CDR3 reads CASSARSTDTQYF. The DNA for the CDR3 is TGTGCCAGCAGTGCACGGAGCACAGATACGCAGTATTTT. The whole variable domain, filled in from reference TRBV2 and TRBJ2-3, reads EPEVTQTPSHQVTQMGQEVILRCVPISNHLYFYWYRQILGQKVEFLVSFYNNEISEKSEIFDDQFSVERPDGSNFTLKIRSTKLEDSAMYFCASSARSTDTQYFGPGTRLTVL.

The chain recombines TRBV6-6 with TRBJ1-6; 7 bases agree with TRBD1. V shed 4 bases, J shed 9 bases, and the junction held 9 bases outside the gene matches. The CDR3 loop spans 15 amino acids. Germline loops: CDR1 MNHNY, CDR2 SVGAGI (reference sequence). The CDR3 nucleotides are TGTGCCAGCAGTTTGGAGGGACAGCTCGGTTCACCCCTCCACTTT. Protein: CASSLEGQLGSPLHF.

This clone was observed a few times. The chain recombines TRBV18 with TRBJ1-1, with a possible D match to TRBD1 (5 bases). Trimming removed 6 bases from V and 3 bases from J, with 14 bases in between. Germline CDR1 and CDR2: KGHSH and LQKENI. CDR3 length: 14 amino acids. The CDR3 coding sequence is TGTGCCAGCTCCCCCGGGGGGGGTGACACTGAAGCTTTCTTT. The encoded protein is CASSPGGGDTEAFF. Full variable domain (missing parts from reference TRBV18 and TRBJ1-1): NAGVMQNPRHLVRRRGQEARLRCSPMKGHSHVYWYRQLPEEGLKFMVYLQKENIIDESGMPKERFSAEFPKEGPSILRIQQVVRGDSAAYFCASSPGGGDTEAFFGQGTRLTVV.

In the case of this clone: This CDR3 is also generated by other DNA sequences in the sample. The chain uses TRBV18 and TRBJ1-1; a possible D gene is TRBD1 (5 bases). The CDR3 totals 13 residues. Trimming left V 5 bases short and J 1 base short, with 8 bases between. Germline CDR1 is KGHSH and CDR2 is LQKENI. The DNA for the CDR3 is TGTGCCAGCTCATCCGGACAGAACACTGAAGCTTTCTTT. Translation: CASSSGQNTEAFF.

This clone has only a few counts. V is TRBV28 and J is TRBJ1-5; 9 bases are shared with TRBD1. The CDR3 has 14 amino acids. The germline CDR1 and CDR2 sequences are MDHEN and SYDVKM. V lost 5 bases and J lost 5; bases outside the gene matches: 4. The CDR3 DNA reads TGTGCCAGCAGTCAGACAGGGGGGTATCAGCCCCAGCATTTT. This sequence encodes CASSQTGGYQPQHF.

This sequence joins TRBV3-1 (or the pseudogene TRBV3-2) and TRBJ2-3, with 7 bases lining up with TRBD2. The CDR3 is 15 amino acids. V lost 4 bases, J lost 6 bases, and 10 bases stayed unmatched. Germline CDR1 LGHDT, CDR2 YNNKEL (reference sequence). The CDR3 spells CASSPAGLSTDTQYF. CDR3 in DNA: TGTGCCAGCAGCCCAGCGGGACTATCAACTGATACGCAGTATTTT.

The chain combines TRBV7-3 with TRBJ2-3; TRBD1 matches 10 bases. V shed 2 bases, J shed 1 base, and the junction held 3 bases outside the gene matches. The CDR3 sequence is 16 residues long. Germline V lookup: CDR1 SGHTA, CDR2 FQGTGA. CDR3 region: CASSLAGTGGTDTQYF. Here the CDR3 DNA reads TGTGCCAGCAGCTTAGCCGGGACAGGGGGCACAGATACGCAGTATTTT.

The chain combines TRBV3-1 (or the pseudogene TRBV3-2) with TRBJ1-1; no clear D gene. Trimming cost V 6 bases and J 8 bases, with 10 bases left between them. Germline loops: CDR1 LGHDT, CDR2 YNNKEL (reference sequence). The length of the CDR3 is 11 residues. The DNA for the CDR3 is TGTGCCAGCAGACACGAATCCGAAGCTTTCTTT. Amino acids: CASRHESEAFF.

V is TRBV9 and J is TRBJ1-2; 7 bases are shared with TRBD1. CDR3 length: 15 residues. Germline CDR1 and CDR2: SGDLS and YYNGEE. J lost 3 bases, V lost 0 bases, and 5 bases had no gene match. The CDR3 DNA reads TGTGCCAGCAGCGTAGGAGCCACAGGGGACTATGGCTACACCTTC. Its translation is CASSVGATGDYGYTF.

This chain uses TRBV2 with TRBJ2-1, with 8 bases identical to TRBD2. The V gene end was trimmed by 6 bases and the J gene end by 4 bases; junction bases not matched to a gene: 8. The V gene's germline CDR1 is SNHLY and CDR2 FYNNEI. The CDR3 length is 15 residues. The CDR3 nucleotides read TGTGCCAGCAGCTGGAGCGGGAGAGGGTACAATGAGCAGTTCTTC. Translated: CASSWSGRGYNEQFF.

The rearrangement uses TRBV30 and TRBJ2-2; D gene ambiguous. CDR3 length: 11 amino acids. V shed 4 bases and J shed 7 bases, with 7 bases lying between them. Germline CDR1 and CDR2: GTSNPN and SVGIG (reference sequence). The CDR3 protein is CAWNALGELFF. The CDR3 bases are TGTGCCTGGAACGCACTCGGGGAGCTGTTTTTT.

This rearrangement joins TRBV7-9 to TRBJ1-1, with D perhaps matching TRBD1 (5 bases). The germline gives CDR1 SEHNR, CDR2 FQNEAQ (reference sequence). The CDR3 length is 14 residues. Between the trimmed V and J ends, which lost 0 bases and 2 bases, there was a span of 7 bases. CDR3 in amino acids: CASSLAGANTEAFF. The DNA of the CDR3 is TGTGCCAGCAGCTTAGCTGGGGCAAACACTGAAGCTTTCTTT.

V usage is TRBV5-1 and J usage is TRBJ1-2; no reliable D call. Trimming cost V 0 bases and J 13 bases, with 16 bases left between them. The CDR3 runs to 13 residues. From germline, CDR1 is SGHRS and CDR2 YFSETQ. CDR3 nucleotide sequence: TGCGCCAGCAGCTTGGATGCCCAGATCCCGCTCACCTTC. Its protein product is CASSLDAQIPLTF.

This chain uses TRBV3-1 (or the pseudogene TRBV3-2) with TRBJ2-7, with D maybe TRBD1 (6 bases). CDR1 is LGHDT, CDR2 YNNKEL, per germline (reference sequence). V was cut by 0 bases and J by 6 bases, with 12 bases left in between. The CDR3 extends over 14 amino acids. The CDR3 sequence is CASSQDRRGGEQYF. CDR3 nucleotide sequence: TGTGCCAGCAGCCAAGATCGCAGGGGCGGCGAGCAGTACTTC.

The table lists this clone with a few counts. The gene calls are TRBV15 and TRBJ1-3; D is perhaps TRBD1 (5 bases). The CDR3 is 13 amino acids. The germline V gene encodes CDR1 LNHNV and CDR2 YYDKDF (reference sequence). Deletions cut 3 bases from V and 8 bases from J, with 11 bases between. CDR3 DNA sequence: TGTGCCACCAGCAGGGGGGACTGGGACACCATATATTTT. Amino acid sequence: CATSRGDWDTIYF.

This chain uses TRBV7-2 with TRBJ1-2; tentative D call: TRBD1 (5 bases). The germline V gene has CDR1 SGHTA and CDR2 FQGNSA. The length of the CDR3 is 13 residues. Trimming removed 5 bases at V and 3 bases at J, with 10 bases between. The CDR3 region has the DNA TGTGCCAGCAGCCTCAGGGTGCACTATGGCTACACCTTC. Protein product: CASSLRVHYGYTF. Variable domain in full (rest from reference TRBV7-2 and TRBJ1-2): GAGVSQSPSNKVTEKGKDVELRCDPISGHTALYWYRQSLGQGLEFLIYFQGNSAPDKSGLPSDRFSAERTGGSVSTLTIQRTQQEDSAVYLCASSLRVHYGYTFGSGTRLTVV.

This clone occurred once. V usage is TRBV7-9 and J usage is TRBJ1-6, with D tentatively TRBD1 (5 bases). There are 16 residues in the CDR3. Trimming left V 7 bases short and J 4 bases short, with 17 bases between. Germline V gives CDR1 SEHNR, CDR2 FQNEAQ (reference sequence). The CDR3 spells CASTLSGDSYNSPLHF. In DNA, the CDR3 is TGTGCCAGCACCCTCTCCGGTGACAGTTATAATTCACCCCTCCACTTT.

This clone was counted once. J is TRBJ1-5 and V is TRBV6-5; D uncertain. This CDR3 has 15 residues. Germline values: CDR1 MNHEY, CDR2 SVGAGI. Between the trimmed V and J ends, which lost 0 bases and 5 bases, there was a span of 11 bases. Written as DNA, the CDR3 is TGTGCCAGCAGTTACTCAGCGACTCTGGATCAGCCCCAGCATTTT. The encoded protein is CASSYSATLDQPQHF.

DNA for the CDR3: TGTGCCAGCAGCGAAAGGGGGCGGGGAGCCCCTGAAGCTTTCTTT. Translated: CASSERGRGAPEAFF. The V gene is TRBV6-2 or TRBV6-3, the J gene TRBJ1-1; 7 bases align to TRBD1. CDR1 and CDR2 (germline): MNHEY, SVGEGT. The CDR3 spans 15 residues. With 6 bases clipped from V and 6 bases from J, the junction kept 13 bases outside the gene matches.

The gene calls are TRBV12-3 or TRBV12-4 and TRBJ1-1; D call uncertain. There are 13 residues in the CDR3. Trimming stripped 4 bases from V and 3 bases from J, with 9 bases between. This CDR3 is CASSSGIYTEAFF. DNA of the CDR3: TGTGCCAGCAGTTCCGGGATTTACACTGAAGCTTTCTTT.

This chain joins TRBV6-5 and TRBJ2-5; no reliable D call. V lost 6 bases, J lost 2 bases, and 10 bases lay in between. CDR3 length: 13 amino acids. CDR1 is MNHEY and CDR2 is SVGAGI in the germline V gene. CDR3 DNA sequence: TGTGCCAGCAGGCTGAGGCTACAAGAGACCCAGTACTTC. Translating gives CASRLRLQETQYF.

The V and J genes are TRBV28 and TRBJ2-7; 9 bases are a match to TRBD1. Looked up from germline, CDR1 is MDHEN and CDR2 is SYDVKM. The CDR3 runs 14 residues. The V and J ends lost 4 bases and 7 bases, in that order; junction bases with no gene match: 8. The CDR3 is CASSSPTTGGEQYF. CDR3 nucleotide sequence: TGTGCCAGCAGTTCGCCCACGACAGGGGGGGAGCAGTACTTC.

This clone was observed a handful of times. For the CDR3, the DNA is TGTGCCAGTAGTAAGAGGATGAACACTGAAGCTTTCTTT. It codes for CASSKRMNTEAFF. V usage is TRBV19 and J usage is TRBJ1-1; no reliable D call. Germline V gene sequence: CDR1 LNHDA, CDR2 SQIVND (reference sequence). The CDR3 is 13 amino acids. V shed 4 bases and J shed 0 bases, with 6 bases lying between them.

This chain connects TRBV11-2 to TRBJ2-2; 9 bases match TRBD1. The V segment lost 4 bases and the J segment 4 bases; nucleotides outside the gene matches: 7. Germline CDR1 reads SGHAT; CDR2 reads FQNNGV. CDR3 length equals 16 residues. CDR3 coding DNA: TGTGCCAGCAGCTCTGGACAGGGGTCGGTCACCGGGGAGCTGTTTTTT. This sequence encodes CASSSGQGSVTGELFF.

The rearrangement links TRBV2 to TRBJ2-7; TRBD2 aligns across 12 bases. CDR1 and CDR2 from the germline V gene are SNHLY and FYNNEI. V was pared by 7 bases and J by 6 bases, with 10 bases of the junction left unmatched. The CDR3 is 15 amino acids. The CDR3 region has the DNA TGTGCCAGCACTACACTAGCGGGGGGTAATGTCGAGCAGTACTTC. Encoded protein: CASTTLAGGNVEQYF.